What follows are 23 T cell receptor beta chains derived from one specimen sequenced in a study of cytomegalovirus exposure and HLA in healthy donors. With 60 Vbeta and 13 Jbeta primers, the PCR was carried out. Profiling relied on immunoSEQ multiplex PCR, and the TCRdb table lists in-frame clones only, not all of them. Here the sample spans under 200,000 clones, 65% to 85% being singletons. Sequencing input: PBMCs. The receptors come from a man aged 45-65 years in good health and CMV-seronegative.

V usage is TRBV7-9 and J usage is TRBJ2-3; D gene uncertain. Germline V gene sequence: CDR1 SEHNR, CDR2 FQNEAQ (reference sequence). The CDR3 has 12 amino acids. Trimming took 4 bases from V and 7 from J, leaving 9 bases between them. The CDR3 nucleotides are TGTGCCAGCAGCTCCCCCCCCAATACGCAGTATTTT. Translated: CASSSPPNTQYF.

The DNA of the CDR3 is TGTGCCAGTAGTATCCCGGACAGGGTCGACGGCTACACCTTC. It codes for CASSIPDRVDGYTF. This chain uses TRBV19 with TRBJ1-2; 8 nucleotides align to TRBD1. Trimming took 3 bases from V and 8 from J; bases not matched to a gene: 8. The germline V gene encodes CDR1 LNHDA and CDR2 SQIVND (reference sequence). This CDR3 has 14 amino acids.

This chain connects TRBV19 to TRBJ1-2; 7 nucleotides line up with TRBD1. V lost 4 bases and J lost 4; bases outside the gene matches: 3. The CDR3 contains 13 residues. Germline CDR1 LNHDA, CDR2 SQIVND (reference sequence). The CDR3 nucleotides are TGTGCCAGTAGTACGGGACAGACCTATGGCTACACCTTC. Translation gives CASSTGQTYGYTF.

The chain has TRBV9 and TRBJ2-2; D possibly corresponds to TRBD1 (5 bases). The CDR3 spans 16 residues. Trimming took 2 bases from V and 5 from J, leaving 16 bases between them. Germline values: CDR1 SGDLS, CDR2 YYNGEE. DNA of the CDR3: TGTGCCAGCAGCGTCAGTTCTGGGGCATGGACCGGGGAGCTGTTTTTT. Translation gives CASSVSSGAWTGELFF. Full variable domain (rest looked up from reference TRBV9 and TRBJ2-2): DSGVTQTPKHLITATGQRVTLRCSPRSGDLSVYWYQQSLDQGLQFLIQYYNGEERAKGNILERFSAQQFPDLHSELNLSSLELGDSALYFCASSVSSGAWTGELFFGEGSRLTVL.

The chain links TRBV29-1 to TRBJ1-5; D unclear. The CDR3 has 13 residues. Looked up from germline, CDR1 is SQVTM and CDR2 is ANQGSEA. V was clipped by 1 base and J by 4 bases, with 8 bases between them. The CDR3 nucleotides read TGCAGCGTTGAAGGTACAGCAAATCAGCCCCAGCATTTT. Its translation is CSVEGTANQPQHF.

This chain links TRBV5-1 with TRBJ1-2; D is unclear. Germline values: CDR1 SGHRS, CDR2 YFSETQ. V shed 0 bases and J shed 0 bases, with 12 bases lying between them. The CDR3 extends over 16 amino acids. The CDR3 loop is CASSLVPASANYGYTF. The DNA of the CDR3 is TGCGCCAGCAGCTTGGTCCCCGCCAGTGCTAACTATGGCTACACCTTC.

The V and J genes are TRBV5-4 and TRBJ2-3, with D perhaps TRBD2 (6 bases). CDR3 length: 16 amino acids. Germline-derived CDR1 and CDR2 are SGHNT and YYREEE (reference sequence). Trimming cost V 5 bases and J 4 bases, with 20 bases left between them. CDR3: CASRQRAGGRADTQYF. CDR3 nucleotides: TGTGCCAGCAGGCAGCGAGCGGGCGGTCGGGCAGATACGCAGTATTTT.

The V call is TRBV7-2, the J call TRBJ2-5, with 10 bases fitting TRBD1. The J call is uncertain, as TRBJ2-7 better fits the DNA end. This CDR3 is built from 15 residues. CDR1 and CDR2 from the germline V gene are SGHTA and FQGNSA. The CDR3 coding sequence is TGTGCCAGCAGCTTACTGGACAGGGGGTCCTACGAGCAGTACTTC. This sequence encodes CASSLLDRGSYEQYF.

The chain carries TRBV5-6 and TRBJ2-1; tentative D call: TRBD2 (6 bases). The CDR3 is 13 amino acids. Trimming removed 5 bases from V and 5 bases from J, with 11 bases in between. CDR1 and CDR2 from the germline V gene are SGHDT and YYEEEE. The CDR3: CASSPGVNNEQFF. CDR3 bases: TGTGCCAGCAGTCCGGGAGTTAACAATGAGCAGTTCTTC.

The gene calls are TRBV18 and TRBJ1-2, with D unresolved. CDR1 and CDR2 (germline): KGHSH, LQKENI. CDR3 size: 15 residues. V was cut by 2 bases and J by 0 bases, with 10 bases left in between. In DNA, the CDR3 is TGTGCCAGCTCACCAGTCCCAGTCGCTAACTATGGCTACACCTTC. Protein: CASSPVPVANYGYTF.

The chain joins TRBV9 to TRBJ2-7, with 8 bases aligning to TRBD1. The CDR3 is made up of 14 amino acids. V trimming: 4 bases; J trimming: 6 bases; junction bases outside the gene matches: 9. Looked up from germline, CDR1 is SGDLS and CDR2 is YYNGEE. The CDR3 loop is CASSTDRVQSEQYF. The CDR3 DNA reads TGTGCCAGCAGCACGGACAGGGTTCAAAGCGAGCAGTACTTC.

This chain uses TRBV5-1 with TRBJ2-6, with D hard to call. V was shortened by 4 bases and J by 2 bases, with 7 bases between the two germline ends. CDR1 is SGHRS, CDR2 YFSETQ, per germline. This CDR3 spans 14 amino acids. The chain's CDR3 is CASSGTAGANVLTF. Written as DNA, the CDR3 is TGCGCCAGCAGCGGAACAGCTGGGGCCAACGTCCTGACTTTC.

For the CDR3, the DNA is TGTGCCATCAGACCCGGGACAGGTGCCCTTTGGGAGCAGTACTTC. It codes for CAIRPGTGALWEQYF. The V gene is TRBV10-3, the J gene TRBJ2-7; 8 positions match TRBD1. The ends lost 6 bases at V and 7 bases at J; junction bases unmatched: 14. The CDR3 has 15 amino acids. The germline V gene encodes CDR1 ENHRY and CDR2 SYGVKD.

The chain is built from TRBV11-2 and TRBJ1-2; D remains unclear. Trimming removed 1 base at V and 10 bases at J, with 13 bases between. Germline CDR1 reads SGHAT; CDR2 reads FQNNGV. This CDR3 has 13 residues. The CDR3 sequence is CASSLGGGIVYTF. CDR3 coding DNA: TGTGCCAGCAGCTTAGGCGGAGGAATAGTCTACACCTTC.

The rearrangement joins TRBV7-9 to TRBJ1-4; no firm D call. This CDR3 comprises 11 residues. CDR1 is SEHNR and CDR2 is FQNEAQ in the germline V gene (reference sequence). V dropped 7 bases and J dropped 4 bases, with 4 bases sitting between them. Written as DNA, the CDR3 is TGTGCCAGCAACATTAATGAAAAACTGTTTTTT. Protein product: CASNINEKLFF.

The chain combines TRBV19 with TRBJ2-7; 9 nucleotides align to TRBD1. Germline V CDR1 and CDR2: LNHDA, SQIVND (reference sequence). This CDR3 is built from 15 residues. Losses at the gene ends were 3 bases for V and 2 bases for J; bases not matched to a gene: 5. The CDR3 loop is CASSIRDRAPYEQYF. CDR3 DNA sequence: TGTGCCAGTAGTATCCGGGACAGGGCCCCCTACGAGCAGTACTTC.

The CDR3 spells CASSTVGTGVMREQYF. In DNA, the CDR3 is TGTGCCAGCAGCACTGTAGGGACAGGGGTGATGAGGGAGCAGTACTTC. V is TRBV7-2 and J is TRBJ2-7; 10 positions match TRBD1. The CDR3 is 16 residues long. V lost 5 bases, J lost 7 bases, and 14 bases stayed unmatched. From germline, CDR1 is SGHTA and CDR2 FQGNSA.

The chain uses TRBV4-2 and TRBJ2-7, with D perhaps TRBD2 (5 bases). Trimming cost V 2 bases and J 3 bases, with 11 bases left between them. The CDR3 has 14 amino acids. CDR1 is LGHNA, CDR2 YNFKEQ, per germline. In nucleotides, the CDR3 is TGTGCCAGCAGCCAAAGTGGAGGTGACTACGAGCAGTACTTC. The encoded protein is CASSQSGGDYEQYF.

The J gene is TRBJ1-1, the V gene TRBV12-5; possibly TRBD1 for D (6 bases). CDR1 LGHNT and CDR2 FRNRAP come from the germline V gene. This CDR3 region has 14 residues. Deletions cut 3 bases from V and 5 bases from J, with 13 bases between. CDR3 residues: CASGFGGAGTEAFF. DNA of the CDR3: TGTGCTAGTGGTTTTGGGGGGGCCGGAACTGAAGCTTTCTTT.

V usage is TRBV2 and J usage is TRBJ2-2, with 13 bases aligning to TRBD2. Germline values: CDR1 SNHLY, CDR2 FYNNEI. The CDR3 is made up of 14 amino acids. V gave up 10 bases and J gave up 5 bases; unmatched junction bases: 4. In nucleotides, the CDR3 is TGTGCCACCACTAGCGGGGGGGGGACCGGGGAGCTGTTTTTT. Residues: CATTSGGGTGELFF.

The chain recombines TRBV9 with TRBJ2-3; 7 nucleotides line up with TRBD1. The CDR3 sequence is 14 residues long. The ends lost 4 bases at V and 4 bases at J; junction bases unmatched: 6. Germline-derived CDR1 and CDR2 are SGDLS and YYNGEE. This CDR3 reads CASSNRQGSDTQYF. The CDR3 nucleotides are TGTGCCAGCAGCAACCGACAGGGCTCAGATACGCAGTATTTT.

This clone was detected once. The chain uses TRBV6-1 and TRBJ1-2, with 8 bases fitting TRBD1. Trimming at V came to 6 bases and at J to 8 bases, leaving 11 bases not matched to a gene. This CDR3 region has 14 residues. Per the germline V gene, CDR1 is MNHNS and CDR2 is SASEGT. CDR3 loop: CASRIQGELGGYTF. The CDR3 DNA sequence: TGTGCCAGCAGGATACAGGGGGAATTAGGCGGCTACACCTTC.

For the CDR3, the DNA is TGTGCCAGCTCCCTCGACAGCCTTTTGTCCGAGCAGTACTTC. Translated, it gives CASSLDSLLSEQYF. This chain uses TRBV5-4 with TRBJ2-5; maybe TRBD1 (5 bases). The end of the DNA fits TRBJ2-7 better, so the J call may be wrong. Germline V gene data show CDR1 as SGHNT and CDR2 as YYREEE (reference sequence). The CDR3 contains 14 residues.